The 2 T cell receptor beta chains in this list originate from one sample, sequenced in a study of T cell repertoires in cytomegalovirus infection. TCRdb re-called the reads with MiXCR, one entry per CDR3 protein. Here the sample spans about 500,000 distinct CDR3 sequences, around 35% being singletons. These receptors' antigens are unknown. The sequenced sample was cultured PBMCs, obtained from culture after CMV antigen stimulation. The receptors were sampled from a human donor in good health (CMV status not recorded). Some clones in this sample may be carry-over from other donors' samples.

The V and J genes are TRBV4-1 and TRBJ2-2; D not certain. The CDR3 sequence is 13 residues long. The V end lost 3 bases, the J end lost 2 bases, and 4 bases lay between the germline ends. The germline V gene has CDR1 MGHRA and CDR2 YSYEKL. The chain's CDR3 is CASSQENTGELFF. In nucleotides, the CDR3 is TGCGCCAGCAGCCAGGAAAACACCGGGGAGCTGTTTTTT.

This rearrangement joins TRBV25-1 to TRBJ1-5; D ambiguous. Germline V gives CDR1 MGHDK, CDR2 SYGVNS. V lost 1 base to trimming and J lost 3 bases, with 7 bases between them. The CDR3 runs 14 residues. The CDR3 reads CASSEWSTNQPQHF. The CDR3 DNA reads TGTGCCAGCAGTGAATGGAGCACCAATCAGCCCCAGCATTTT.